This T cell receptor (beta chain) is from a study of Graves' ophthalmopathy and Graves' hyperthyroidism. This CDR3 region has 13 residues. Germline V gene lookup returns CDR1 SNHLY and CDR2 FYNNEI. TCR beta CDR3 regions were amplified from RNA transcripts. HTBI-primed RT-PCR formed the first round, and a multiplex PCR formed the second. TCRdb re-analysed the multiplex PCR reads in MiXCR, keeping a single row per CDR3 protein. This table holds roughly 1.1 million distinct CDR3 sequences, about two fifths found once. This clonotype has just a few counts. Mismatch with germline at one junction end may stem from a read error.

The TCR comes from an adult man with Graves' hyperthyroidism. Sequenced input: peripheral blood or thyroid tissue (not recorded which). The chain employs TRBV2 and TRBJ2-7; 9 nucleotides align to TRBD1. Written as DNA, the CDR3 is TGCGCCAGCAGCCGGGGACAGGGACAAGAGCAGTACTTC. Translation gives CASSRGQGQEQYF.